This is a list of T cell receptor beta chains from one sample in a study of blood T cell repertoires in COVID-19. Produced via immunoSEQ multiplex PCR; TCRdb's table is partial and in-frame only. The repertoire includes about 380,000 clones, 70% to 90% of them detected once, and 1.3% sits in the top ten. The specimen was PBMCs or T cells enriched from blood (not recorded which). These receptor sequences come from a man younger than 45 who had recovered from COVID-19. Each CDR3 is given with its conserved first and last residue. A D gene is named only where the DNA matches it firmly. Part of the rows lack a size; the others show once, few, many or a class for expanded clones.

>-|TRBJ1-1|TRBV5-1|-
CASSVSAGFEAFF
TGCGCCAGCAGCGTATCCGCGGGATTTGAAGCTTTCTTT
>once|TRBJ1-2|TRBV7-9|-
CASSLGLGNGYTF
TGTGCCAGCAGCTTAGGTCTCGGGAACGGCTACACCTTC
>-|TRBJ1-6|TRBV6-2/TRBV6-3|TRBD1
CASSYFGTANNSPLHF
TGTGCCAGCAGTTACTTCGGGACAGCAAATAATTCACCCCTCCACTTT
>-|TRBJ1-2|TRBV6-1|-
CASSDPGATYTF
TGTGCCAGCAGTGATCCCGGAGCCACTTATACCTTC
>-|TRBJ1-5|TRBV30|TRBD1
CAWSARGLQPQHF
TGTGCCTGGAGTGCCAGGGGGCTTCAGCCCCAGCATTTT
>-|TRBJ2-7|TRBV12-3/TRBV12-4|-
CASSYSHSYEQYF
TGTGCCAGCAGTTATTCCCATTCCTACGAGCAGTACTTC
>-|TRBJ2-7|TRBV4-1|TRBD1
CASSQDPGGYSYEQYF
TGCGCCAGCAGCCAAGATCCAGGGGGCTACTCCTACGAGCAGTACTTC
>-|TRBJ1-5|TRBV11-2|-
CASSLDLGRQPQHF
TGTGCCAGCAGCTTAGATCTTGGCCGTCAGCCCCAGCATTTT
>-|TRBJ1-1|TRBV18|-
CASSQLGDTEAFF
TGTGCCAGCTCCCAATTAGGAGACACTGAAGCTTTCTTT
>-|TRBJ2-5|TRBV27|-
CASSLGGLQETQYF
TGTGCCAGCAGTTTAGGCGGGCTTCAAGAGACCCAGTACTTC
>-|TRBJ1-2|TRBV4-3|TRBD1
CASSQARTGISGYTF
TGCGCCAGCAGCCAAGCTAGGACAGGGATCTCTGGCTACACCTTC
>once|TRBJ1-4|TRBV19|-
CASSNRQERGKLFF
TGTGCCAGTAGTAACAGACAGGAACGTGGAAAACTGTTTTTT
>few|TRBJ1-5|TRBV5-1|-
CASSPGDGNQPQHF
TGCGCCAGCAGCCCGGGAGACGGCAATCAGCCCCAGCATTTT
>-|TRBJ2-2|TRBV4-2|TRBD2
CASSQSPLAGNTGELFF
TGTGCCAGCAGCCAATCTCCACTAGCGGGAAACACCGGGGAGCTGTTTTTT
>-|TRBJ2-2|TRBV11-3|TRBD2
CASREGTSGYTGELFF
TGTGCCAGCAGGGAAGGGACTAGCGGGTACACCGGGGAGCTGTTTTTT
>-|TRBJ1-4|TRBV5-1|-
CASSVTTGANEKLFF
TGCGCCAGCAGCGTGACGACAGGAGCTAATGAAAAACTGTTTTTT
>once|TRBJ1-2|TRBV29-1|-
CSVGAGEGLGYTF
TGCAGCGTTGGCGCAGGGGAGGGACTTGGCTACACCTTC
>-|TRBJ1-1|TRBV6-5|-
CASSYSANGGTEAFF
TGTGCCAGCAGTTACTCGGCAAATGGCGGCACTGAAGCTTTCTTT
>-|TRBJ1-5|TRBV19|-
CASSTGPLGQPQHF
TGTGCCAGTAGTACAGGTCCGTTGGGTCAGCCCCAGCATTTT
>-|TRBJ1-1|TRBV3-1/TRBV3-2|-
CASSPPAGIGTEAFF
TGTGCCAGCAGCCCCCCCGCCGGGATTGGAACTGAAGCTTTCTTT
>-|TRBJ2-5|TRBV28|TRBD1
CASSPRTGGTSETQYF
TGTGCCAGCAGTCCGCGGACAGGGGGGACCTCGGAGACCCAGTACTTC
>-|TRBJ2-1|TRBV6-5|TRBD2
CASSYPSGGALNEQFF
TGTGCCAGCAGTTACCCAAGCGGGGGGGCCTTGAATGAGCAGTTCTTC
>once|TRBJ2-3|TRBV12-3/TRBV12-4|-
CASSLESTQYF
TGTGCCAGCAGTCTAGAGAGTACGCAGTATTTT
>-|TRBJ2-1|TRBV6-2/TRBV6-3|-
CASSYLPGAFNEQFF
TGTGCCAGCAGTTACTTACCGGGAGCGTTCAATGAGCAGTTCTTC
>-|TRBJ1-1|TRBV29-1|TRBD1
CSVGDTGVGPEAFF
TGCAGCGTTGGGGACACAGGGGTGGGTCCTGAAGCTTTCTTT
>-|TRBJ1-2|TRBV3-1/TRBV3-2|TRBD1
CASSQDQATGPRYGYTF
TGTGCCAGCAGCCAAGATCAGGCGACAGGGCCGAGGTATGGCTACACCTTC
>-|TRBJ1-6|TRBV27|-
CASSYTGTTNSPLHF
TGTGCCAGCAGTTATACCGGGACAACGAATTCACCCCTCCACTTT
>-|TRBJ1-1|TRBV5-1|TRBD1
CASRPYTGDTEAFF
TGCGCCAGCAGACCATACACAGGGGACACTGAAGCTTTCTTT
>-|TRBJ1-4|TRBV6-5|-
CASSRKSIEKLFF
TGTGCCAGCAGCAGGAAATCTATTGAAAAACTGTTTTTT
>-|TRBJ2-7|TRBV4-3|TRBD1
CASSQDMGGQGVDEQYF
TGCGCCAGCAGCCAAGATATGGGCGGACAGGGGGTGGACGAGCAGTACTTC
>-|TRBJ1-5|TRBV12-3/TRBV12-4|TRBD1
CASSWTGNQPQHF
TGTGCCAGCAGTTGGACAGGGAATCAGCCCCAGCATTTT
>-|TRBJ1-2|TRBV5-1|TRBD1
CASSLEQGVYTF
TGCGCCAGCAGCTTGGAGCAGGGGGTCTACACCTTC
>once|TRBJ2-2|TRBV18|-
CASSPGPTGELFF
TGTGCCAGCTCACCAGGGCCCACCGGGGAGCTGTTTTTT
>-|TRBJ1-1|TRBV10-3|TRBD1
CAISTGGRNTEAFF
TGTGCCATCAGTACAGGGGGCCGGAACACTGAAGCTTTCTTT
>-|TRBJ2-5|TRBV6-2/TRBV6-3|TRBD1
CASSPSPGQGSVETQYF
TGTGCCAGCAGCCCTTCTCCGGGACAGGGTTCGGTTGAGACCCAGTACTTC
>-|TRBJ1-2|TRBV10-3|TRBD1
CAISYGQGASYGYTF
TGTGCCATCAGCTACGGACAGGGGGCTAGCTATGGCTACACCTTC
>-|TRBJ1-2|TRBV7-3|-
CASSFGETTTGYTF
TGTGCCAGCAGCTTCGGTGAAACTACCACTGGCTACACCTTC
>few|TRBJ1-5|TRBV11-3|-
CASSLTTNSNQPQHF
TGTGCCAGCAGCTTAACTACGAATAGCAATCAGCCCCAGCATTTT
>-|TRBJ1-1|TRBV12-3/TRBV12-4|TRBD1
CASSRDRATEAFF
TGTGCCAGCAGTAGGGACAGGGCCACTGAAGCTTTCTTT
>-|TRBJ1-6|TRBV5-1|-
CASSLGQGTSPLHF
TGCGCCAGCAGCTTGGGCCAGGGAACCTCACCCCTCCACTTT
>-|TRBJ1-1|TRBV2|-
CASSSGVTEAFF
TGTGCCAGCAGCAGCGGGGTCACTGAAGCTTTCTTT
>-|TRBJ2-1|TRBV3-1/TRBV3-2|TRBD2
CASSRSGGAYNEQFF
TGTGCCAGCAGCCGCAGCGGGGGAGCGTACAATGAGCAGTTCTTC
>once|TRBJ2-3|TRBV4-2|TRBD1
CASSHGGDRQIHTDTQYF
TGTGCCAGCAGCCATGGAGGGGACAGGCAAATTCACACAGATACGCAGTATTTT
>-|TRBJ2-5|TRBV5-1|TRBD1
CASSSGQGIGETQYF
TGCGCCAGCAGCTCGGGACAGGGGATTGGGGAGACCCAGTACTTC
>-|TRBJ2-3|TRBV19|-
CASSGGGLRTDTQYF
TGTGCCAGTAGTGGAGGGGGCCTTAGGACAGATACGCAGTATTTT
>-|TRBJ2-7|TRBV7-2|TRBD1
CASSWDRVSEQYF
TGTGCCAGCAGCTGGGACAGGGTCAGCGAGCAGTACTTC